What follows describes a single T cell receptor (beta chain). Its antigen is unknown. It has no much larger one-base neighbor in the sample; base qualities were not kept. The sample is drawn from a study of T cell changes during pregnancy in multiple sclerosis (dated 2019 in TCRdb). Regarding the study in general: The study looked at changes in the T cell repertoire across pregnancy in women with multiple sclerosis.

Receptors were amplified or captured by the immunoSEQ multiplex PCR assay. Held by TCRdb, this immuneACCESS table contains in-frame sequences only and omits some clones. Under half of the omission traces to an unresolved V gene where checked; the cause of the rest is unknown. The sample table shows under 60,000 clones, and roughly 92% are seen once. The ten largest clones represent about 0.41% of the sample. Trimming takes 5 bases from V and 4 bases from J, and the germline ends sit 9 bases apart. The germline V gene sets CDR1 to SNHLY and CDR2 to FYNNEI. CDR3 length: 12 amino acids, cysteine to phenylalanine. The only DNA kept is the CDR3, 36 bases in frame from the first base.

The sequence was collected from a female donor in good health, enrolled as a control in a pregnancy study. The V and J genes are TRBV2 and TRBJ2-7; the D gene is possibly TRBD1, with 6 bases matching. Sample: CD4+ T cells from peripheral blood mononuclear cells, taken in the second trimester of pregnancy. The CDR3 region reads CASSTQGYEQYF. DNA sequence: TGTGCCAGCAGTACCCAGGGGTACGAGCAGTACTTC.